A single count supports the clone carrying this T cell receptor (beta chain). This entry is derived from a study of blood T cells in healthy people across ages. A second about 6 to 12 cycle PCR used barcoded and J-beta primers. TCRdb fed the 5' RACE reads into MiXCR, producing one record per CDR3 protein. Of 730,000 or so distinct CDR3 sequences in the sample, less than 45% were seen once. Every sample gave at least 5 micrograms of total RNA when it was extracted. This sequence was found in a man older than 75 in good health. Sequenced material: blood.

The DNA for the CDR3 is TGTGCCAGCAGCCTCAACAGGGAATACCAAGAGACCCAGTACTTC. Amino acids: CASSLNREYQETQYF. V and J are TRBV5-5 and TRBJ2-5, with D perhaps matching TRBD1 (6 bases). The CDR3 contains 15 residues. V was clipped by 4 bases and J by 0 bases, with 13 bases between them. Germline V gives CDR1 SGHKS, CDR2 YYEKEE (reference sequence).